The present TCR beta chain was sequenced within a study of PD-1 blockade in classical Hodgkin lymphoma. Time point reported: cycle 4 day 1 (C4D1), after about 6 weeks of nivolumab. Relapse was seen in all patients after autologous stem cell transplantation, and brentuximab vedotin exposure was variable. With magnetic negative selection, CD4+ T cells were purified from PBMCs that had been thawed. Complete response, partial response or progressive disease were the best responses. On this clone itself: The antigen is not known.

Measured with immunoSEQ multiplex PCR; TCRdb has only the in-frame clones, and not every one. Among 9,500 to 13,000 clones, approximately 81% were seen once, and the ten largest hold about 3.5%. Findings of the study overall: Factors driving the repertoire differences, possibly disease activity or prior therapy, remain undefined.

The sequences come from CD4+ T cells from blood, collected before the fourth cycle of nivolumab. This TCR came from a human donor with classical Hodgkin lymphoma.

The CDR3 reads CASSFQAGRGDTQYF. The DNA for the CDR3 is TGTGCCAGCAGCTTCCAAGCGGGAAGGGGAGATACGCAGTATTTT. This chain uses TRBV7-2 with TRBJ2-3; TRBD2 agrees at 7 bases. Trimming removed 3 bases from V and 5 bases from J; junction bases left unmatched: 8. The CDR3 is 15 amino acids. Germline-derived CDR1 and CDR2 are SGHTA and FQGNSA.